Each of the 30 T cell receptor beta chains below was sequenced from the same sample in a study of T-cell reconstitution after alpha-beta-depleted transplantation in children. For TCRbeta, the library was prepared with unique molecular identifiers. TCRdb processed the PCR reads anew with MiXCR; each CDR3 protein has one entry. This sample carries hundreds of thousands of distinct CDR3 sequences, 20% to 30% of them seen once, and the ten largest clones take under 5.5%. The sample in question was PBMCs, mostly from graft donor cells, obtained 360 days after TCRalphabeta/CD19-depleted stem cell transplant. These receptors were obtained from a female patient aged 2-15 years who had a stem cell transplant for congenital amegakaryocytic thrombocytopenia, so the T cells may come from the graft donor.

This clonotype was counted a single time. DNA for the CDR3: TGTGCCAGCAGTTACCCTAGGGGATTTGTAAGGGAGCAGTTCTTC. As protein: CASSYPRGFVREQFF. The gene calls are TRBV6-2 or TRBV6-3 and TRBJ2-1; D perhaps matches TRBD1 (5 bases). The germline V gene encodes CDR1 MNHEY and CDR2 SVGEGT. The CDR3 is made up of 15 amino acids. Trimming took 2 bases from V and 10 from J, leaving 18 bases between them.

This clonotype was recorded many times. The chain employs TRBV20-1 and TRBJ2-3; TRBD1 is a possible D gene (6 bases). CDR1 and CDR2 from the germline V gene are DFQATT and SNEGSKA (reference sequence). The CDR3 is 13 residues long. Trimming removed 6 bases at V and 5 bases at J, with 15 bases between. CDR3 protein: CSAGTGLIDTQYF. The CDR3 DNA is TGCAGTGCAGGAACAGGGTTGATAGATACGCAGTATTTT.

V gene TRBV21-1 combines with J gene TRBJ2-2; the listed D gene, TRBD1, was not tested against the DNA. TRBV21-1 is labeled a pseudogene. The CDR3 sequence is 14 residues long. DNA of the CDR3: TGTGCCATCAAGTCCGGGACAGTTATCGGGGAGCTGTTTTTT. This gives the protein CAIKSGTVIGELFF.

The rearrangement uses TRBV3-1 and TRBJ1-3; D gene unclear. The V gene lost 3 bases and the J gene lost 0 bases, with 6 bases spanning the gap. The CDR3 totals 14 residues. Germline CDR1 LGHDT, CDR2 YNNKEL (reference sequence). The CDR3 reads CASSHRSSGNTIYF. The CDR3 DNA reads TGTGCCAGCAGCCACAGGAGCTCTGGAAACACCATATATTTT. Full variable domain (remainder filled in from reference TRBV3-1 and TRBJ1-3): DTAVSQTPKYLVTQMGNDKSIKCEQNLGHDTMYWYKQDSKKFLKIMFSYNNKELIINETVPNRFSPKSPDKAHLNLHINSLELGDSAVYFCASSHRSSGNTIYFGEGSWLTVV.

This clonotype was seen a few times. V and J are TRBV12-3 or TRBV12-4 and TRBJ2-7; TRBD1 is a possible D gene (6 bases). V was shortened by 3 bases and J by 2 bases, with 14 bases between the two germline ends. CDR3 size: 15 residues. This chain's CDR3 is CASSFLARGTYEQYF. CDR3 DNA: TGTGCCAGCAGTTTTCTGGCTAGGGGGACCTACGAGCAGTACTTC.

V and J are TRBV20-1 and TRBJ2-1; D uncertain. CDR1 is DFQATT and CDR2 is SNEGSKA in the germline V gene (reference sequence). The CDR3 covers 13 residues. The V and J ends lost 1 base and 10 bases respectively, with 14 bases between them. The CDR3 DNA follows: TGCAGTGCTAGAGGCCTAGAGATTTACGAGCAGTTCTTC. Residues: CSARGLEIYEQFF.

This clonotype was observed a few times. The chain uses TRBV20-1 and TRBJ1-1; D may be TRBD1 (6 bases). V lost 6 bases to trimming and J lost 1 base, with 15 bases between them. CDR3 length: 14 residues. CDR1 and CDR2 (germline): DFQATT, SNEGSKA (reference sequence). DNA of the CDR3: TGCAGTGCCCAAAAACTGACAGGGAACACTGAAGCTTTCTTT. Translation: CSAQKLTGNTEAFF.

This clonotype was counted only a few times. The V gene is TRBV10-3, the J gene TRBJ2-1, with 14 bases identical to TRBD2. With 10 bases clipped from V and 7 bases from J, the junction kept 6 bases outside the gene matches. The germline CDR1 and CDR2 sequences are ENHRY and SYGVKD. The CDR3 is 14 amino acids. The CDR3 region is CATTSGRAENEQFF. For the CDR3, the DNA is TGTGCCACGACTAGCGGGAGGGCCGAGAATGAGCAGTTCTTC.

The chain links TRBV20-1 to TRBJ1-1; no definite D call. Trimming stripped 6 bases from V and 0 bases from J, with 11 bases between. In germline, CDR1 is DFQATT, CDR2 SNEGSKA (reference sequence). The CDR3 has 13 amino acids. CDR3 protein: CSARRGLNTEAFF. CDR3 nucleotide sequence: TGCAGTGCCCGCCGGGGTTTGAACACTGAAGCTTTCTTT.

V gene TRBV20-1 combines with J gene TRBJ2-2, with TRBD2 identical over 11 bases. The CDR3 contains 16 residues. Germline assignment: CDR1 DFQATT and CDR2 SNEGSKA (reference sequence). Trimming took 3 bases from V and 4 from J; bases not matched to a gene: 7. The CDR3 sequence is CSASRSSGGITGELFF. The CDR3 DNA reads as TGCAGTGCTAGCCGATCTAGCGGGGGGATCACCGGGGAGCTGTTTTTT.

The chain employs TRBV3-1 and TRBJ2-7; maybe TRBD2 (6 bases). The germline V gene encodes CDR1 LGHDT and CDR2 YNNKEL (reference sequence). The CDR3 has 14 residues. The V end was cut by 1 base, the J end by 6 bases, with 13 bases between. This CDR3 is CASSQGSEGFEQYF. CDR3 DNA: TGTGCCAGCAGCCAAGGGTCGGAGGGGTTCGAGCAGTACTTC.

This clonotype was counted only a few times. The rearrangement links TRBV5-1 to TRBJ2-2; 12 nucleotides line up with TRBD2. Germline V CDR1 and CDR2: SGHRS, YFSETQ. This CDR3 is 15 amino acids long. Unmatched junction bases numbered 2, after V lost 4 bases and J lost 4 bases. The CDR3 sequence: CASSRTSGVTGELFF. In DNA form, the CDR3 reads TGCGCCAGCAGCCGGACTAGCGGGGTCACCGGGGAGCTGTTTTTT.

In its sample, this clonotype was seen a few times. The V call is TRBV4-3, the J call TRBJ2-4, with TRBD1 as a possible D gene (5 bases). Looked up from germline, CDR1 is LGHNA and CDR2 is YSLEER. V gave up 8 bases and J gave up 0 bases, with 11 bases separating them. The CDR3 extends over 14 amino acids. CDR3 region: CASGPRVAKNIQYF. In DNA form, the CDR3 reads TGCGCCAGCGGACCCAGGGTAGCCAAAAACATTCAGTACTTC.

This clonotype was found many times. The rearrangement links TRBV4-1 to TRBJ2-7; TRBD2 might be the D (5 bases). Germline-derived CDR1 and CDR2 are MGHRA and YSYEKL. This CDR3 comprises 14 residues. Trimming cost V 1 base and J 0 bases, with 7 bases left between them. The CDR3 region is CASSQVSGSYEQYF. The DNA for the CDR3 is TGCGCCAGCAGCCAAGTGAGCGGCTCCTACGAGCAGTACTTC.

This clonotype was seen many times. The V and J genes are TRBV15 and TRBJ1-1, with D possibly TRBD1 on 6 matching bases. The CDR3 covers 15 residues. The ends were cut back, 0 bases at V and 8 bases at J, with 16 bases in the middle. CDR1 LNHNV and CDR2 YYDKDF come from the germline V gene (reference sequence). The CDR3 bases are TGTGCCACCAGCAGAGATAGTGGGGGGCACCGGGAAGCTTTCTTT. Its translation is CATSRDSGGHREAFF.

The CDR3 coding sequence is TGCGCCAGCAGCTTAAGGGACCTCTATGGCTACACCTTC. It translates to CASSLRDLYGYTF. This sequence joins TRBV5-1 and TRBJ1-2; D is possibly TRBD1 (5 bases). Germline CDR1 is SGHRS and CDR2 is YFSETQ. The CDR3 runs 13 residues. V lost 2 bases to trimming and J lost 4 bases, with 9 bases between them.

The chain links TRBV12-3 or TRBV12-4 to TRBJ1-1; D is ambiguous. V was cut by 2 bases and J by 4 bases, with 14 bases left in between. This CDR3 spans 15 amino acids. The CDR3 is CASSLPATQTTEAFF. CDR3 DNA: TGTGCCAGCAGTTTACCGGCGACCCAGACCACTGAAGCTTTCTTT.

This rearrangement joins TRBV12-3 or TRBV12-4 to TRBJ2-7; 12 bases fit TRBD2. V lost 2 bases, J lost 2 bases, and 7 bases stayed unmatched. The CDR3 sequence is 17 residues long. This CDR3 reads CASSLRLAGAVPYEQYF. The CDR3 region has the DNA TGTGCCAGCAGTTTACGACTAGCGGGGGCCGTTCCCTACGAGCAGTACTTC.

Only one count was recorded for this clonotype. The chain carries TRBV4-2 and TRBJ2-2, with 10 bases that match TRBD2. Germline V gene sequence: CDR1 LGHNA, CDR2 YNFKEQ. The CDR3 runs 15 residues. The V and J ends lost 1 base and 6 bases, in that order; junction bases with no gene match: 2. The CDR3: CASSQALAGAGELFF. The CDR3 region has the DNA TGTGCCAGCAGCCAAGCGCTAGCGGGAGCCGGGGAGCTGTTTTTT.

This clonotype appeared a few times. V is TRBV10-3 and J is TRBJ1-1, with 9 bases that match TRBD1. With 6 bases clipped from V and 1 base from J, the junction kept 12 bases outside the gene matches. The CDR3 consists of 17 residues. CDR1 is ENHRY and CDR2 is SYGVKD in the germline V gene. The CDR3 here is CAIRKGQGLIENTEAFF. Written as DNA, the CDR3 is TGTGCCATCAGGAAGGGACAGGGTTTAATCGAGAACACTGAAGCTTTCTTT.

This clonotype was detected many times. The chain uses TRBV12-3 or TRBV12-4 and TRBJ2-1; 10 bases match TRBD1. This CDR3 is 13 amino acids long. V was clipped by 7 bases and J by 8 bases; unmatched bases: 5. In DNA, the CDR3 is TGTGCCAGCAAACTGACAGGGGGCCATGAGCAGTTCTTC. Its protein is CASKLTGGHEQFF.

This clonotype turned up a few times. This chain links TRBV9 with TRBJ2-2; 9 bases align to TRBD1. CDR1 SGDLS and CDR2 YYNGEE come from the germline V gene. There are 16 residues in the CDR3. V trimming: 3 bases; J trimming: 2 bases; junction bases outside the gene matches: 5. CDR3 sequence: CASSAGTGYNTGELFF. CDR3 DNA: TGTGCCAGCAGCGCCGGGACAGGGTATAACACCGGGGAGCTGTTTTTT.

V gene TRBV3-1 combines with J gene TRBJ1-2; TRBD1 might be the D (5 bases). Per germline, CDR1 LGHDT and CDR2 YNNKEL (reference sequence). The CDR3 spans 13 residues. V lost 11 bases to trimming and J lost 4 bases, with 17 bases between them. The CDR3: CASPGGVSYGYTF. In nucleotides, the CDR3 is TGTGCCTCCCCTGGAGGGGTGAGCTATGGCTACACCTTC.

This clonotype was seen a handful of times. The CDR3 DNA reads as TGCGCCAGCAGCTTGGGATTAGCGGGACACAATGAGCAGTTCTTC. This sequence encodes CASSLGLAGHNEQFF. The chain carries TRBV5-1 and TRBJ2-1, with 8 positions matching TRBD2. This CDR3 is built from 15 residues. Germline V CDR1 and CDR2: SGHRS, YFSETQ. The junction had 4 bases not matched to a gene; V was cut back by 0 bases and J by 5 bases.

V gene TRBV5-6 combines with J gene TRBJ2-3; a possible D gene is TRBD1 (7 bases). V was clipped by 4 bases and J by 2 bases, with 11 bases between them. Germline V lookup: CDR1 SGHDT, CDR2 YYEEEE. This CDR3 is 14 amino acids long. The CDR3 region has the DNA TGTGCCAGCAGCGCGGGACAGCACACAGATACGCAGTATTTT. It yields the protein CASSAGQHTDTQYF.

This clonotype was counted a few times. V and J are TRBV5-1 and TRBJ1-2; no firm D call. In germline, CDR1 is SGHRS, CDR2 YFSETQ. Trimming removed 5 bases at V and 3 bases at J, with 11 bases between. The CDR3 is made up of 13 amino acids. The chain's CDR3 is CASRLRADYGYTF. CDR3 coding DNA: TGCGCCAGCAGGTTAAGGGCTGACTATGGCTACACCTTC.

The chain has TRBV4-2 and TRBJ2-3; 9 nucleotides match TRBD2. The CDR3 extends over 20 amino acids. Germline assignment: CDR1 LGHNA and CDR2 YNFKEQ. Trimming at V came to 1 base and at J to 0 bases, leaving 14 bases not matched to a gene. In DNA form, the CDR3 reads TGTGCCAGCAGCCAAGTGGTGGTAGCGGGGGCCCGTGCTAGCACAGATACGCAGTATTTT. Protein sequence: CASSQVVVAGARASTDTQYF.

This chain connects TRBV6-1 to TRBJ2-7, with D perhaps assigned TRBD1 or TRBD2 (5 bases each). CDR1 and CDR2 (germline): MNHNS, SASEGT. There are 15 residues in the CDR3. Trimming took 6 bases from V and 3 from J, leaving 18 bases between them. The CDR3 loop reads CASSTKGRPCYEQYF. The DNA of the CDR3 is TGTGCCAGCAGCACCAAGGGACGGCCCTGCTACGAGCAGTACTTC.

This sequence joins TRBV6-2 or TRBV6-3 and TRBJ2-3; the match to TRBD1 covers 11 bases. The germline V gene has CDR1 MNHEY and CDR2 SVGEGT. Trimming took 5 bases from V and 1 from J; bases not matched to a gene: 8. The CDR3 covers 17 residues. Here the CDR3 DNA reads TGTGCCAGCAGTGACTTGGGACAGGGGGTCCGCACAGATACGCAGTATTTT. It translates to CASSDLGQGVRTDTQYF.

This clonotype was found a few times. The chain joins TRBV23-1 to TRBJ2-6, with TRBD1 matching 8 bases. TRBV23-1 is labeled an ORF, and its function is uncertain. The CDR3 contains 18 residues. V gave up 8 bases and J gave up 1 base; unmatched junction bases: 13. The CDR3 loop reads CASPRCWTGSSGANVLTF. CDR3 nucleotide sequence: TGCGCCAGCCCTCGTTGTTGGACAGGGAGTTCTGGGGCCAACGTCCTGACTTTC.